This is a list of T cell receptor beta chains from one sample in a study of T cell repertoires in cytomegalovirus infection. TCRdb recomputed calls from the reads with MiXCR, one row per CDR3 protein. Found here are approximately 1,000,000 distinct CDR3 sequences, around 30% of them singletons; the top ten hold roughly 13%. The antigens for these receptors are not known. This specimen was cultured CD8+ T cells from PBMCs, taken from culture after CMV antigen stimulation. These receptors originate from a human donor in good health (CMV status not recorded). Some clones in this sample may be carry-over from other donors' samples. Both conserved end residues are part of each CDR3. D genes are given only for firm matches. Clone size is stated in some rows and not others, as once, few, many or a class when expanded.

size | J | V | D | CDR3 | DNA
- | TRBJ2-5 | TRBV9 | TRBD2 | CASSGTSGGPPQETQYF | TGTGCCAGCAGCGGGACTAGCGGGGGGCCGCCCCAAGAGACCCAGTACTTC
few | TRBJ2-5 | TRBV28 | - | CASRLGRYTETQYF | TGTGCCAGCAGGCTTGGGAGGTATACAGAGACCCAGTACTTC
few | TRBJ2-1 | TRBV20-1 | - | CSVGEAGPYNEQFF | TGCAGTGTGGGCGAAGCAGGGCCCTACAATGAGCAGTTCTTC
few | TRBJ1-2 | TRBV7-8 | - | CASSSPGEAIYGYTF | TGTGCCAGCAGTTCCCCAGGGGAGGCTATCTATGGCTACACCTTC
few | TRBJ2-5 | TRBV6-1 | - | CASSGNVGETQYF | TGTGCCAGCAGTGGGAACGTTGGAGAGACCCAGTACTTC
- | TRBJ1-6 | TRBV5-6 | - | CASGMWRKWGRLDSPLHF | TGTGCCAGCGGCATGTGGAGGAAATGGGGCAGGCTAGATTCACCCCTCCACTTT
- | TRBJ1-2 | TRBV27 | TRBD1 | CASSGNPGTVYGYTF | TGTGCCAGCAGTGGGAATCCCGGGACAGTCTATGGCTACACCTTC
few | TRBJ1-2 | TRBV7-9 | - | CASSLAPAGYGYTF | TGTGCCAGCAGCTTAGCGCCAGCTGGCTATGGCTACACCTTC
- | TRBJ2-5 | TRBV5-4 | - | CASSLVAEKETQYF | TGTGCCAGCAGCTTGGTGGCAGAGAAAGAGACCCAGTACTTC
- | TRBJ1-5 | TRBV19 | - | CASSMRGGSNQPQHF | TGTGCCAGTAGTATGAGGGGCGGAAGCAATCAGCCCCAGCATTTT
few | TRBJ2-3 | TRBV6-1 | TRBD2 | CASSQAGATDTQYF | TGTGCCAGCAGTCAAGCGGGGGCCACAGATACGCAGTATTTT
few | TRBJ2-2 | TRBV4-1 | - | CASSQPEPGELFF | TGCGCCAGCAGCCAACCGGAACCCGGGGAGCTGTTTTTT
few | TRBJ1-1 | TRBV7-8 | - | CASSKGGVNTEAFF | TGTGCCAGCAGCAAAGGGGGGGTGAACACTGAAGCTTTCTTT
few | TRBJ2-1 | TRBV7-2 | - | CASTQVGGTPRDNEQFF | TGTGCCAGCACTCAAGTGGGGGGGACACCTAGGGACAATGAGCAGTTCTTC
- | TRBJ1-1 | TRBV27 | - | CASLLGTEAFF | TGTGCCAGTCTCCTTGGGACTGAAGCTTTCTTT
few | TRBJ2-7 | TRBV10-3 | - | CAISDSNRWDEQYF | TGTGCCATCAGTGATAGTAACCGCTGGGACGAGCAGTACTTC
- | TRBJ1-2 | TRBV4-1 | - | CASSQEGFEGYTF | TGCGCCAGCAGCCAAGAAGGGTTTGAGGGCTACACCTTC
- | TRBJ2-2 | TRBV7-9 | TRBD1 | CASSSPGQGDTGELFF | TGTGCCAGCAGTTCTCCGGGACAGGGCGACACCGGGGAGCTGTTTTTT
few | TRBJ2-5 | TRBV20-1 | - | CSGRSALFDRALETQYF | TGCAGTGGCCGGTCAGCCCTTTTTGACCGCGCGCTGGAGACCCAGTACTTC
- | TRBJ2-1 | TRBV4-1 | TRBD1 | CASSQGAGTGPNEQFF | TGCGCCAGCAGCCAGGGCGCCGGGACAGGGCCCAATGAGCAGTTCTTC
- | TRBJ2-5 | TRBV27 | TRBD1 | CASSPMRGLSQETQYF | TGTGCCAGCAGTCCCATGAGGGGGCTCAGCCAAGAGACCCAGTACTTC
- | TRBJ2-5 | TRBV12-3/TRBV12-4 | TRBD2 | CASSTTSGEETQYF | TGTGCCAGCAGTACAACTAGCGGGGAAGAGACCCAGTACTTC
- | TRBJ2-1 | TRBV24-1 | - | CATSETTDPYNEQFF | TGTGCCACCAGTGAGACGACAGACCCCTACAATGAGCAGTTCTTC
- | TRBJ2-7 | TRBV5-6 | - | CASSLTYGTGYEQYF | TGTGCCAGCAGCTTGACCTACGGCACAGGCTACGAGCAGTACTTC
- | TRBJ2-3 | TRBV7-6 | TRBD1 | CASSPYQGARADTQYF | TGTGCCAGCAGCCCCTACCAGGGGGCGAGGGCAGATACGCAGTATTTT
few | TRBJ2-1 | TRBV12-3/TRBV12-4 | - | CASSPQRAAYNEQFF | TGTGCCAGCAGCCCTCAGCGGGCCGCCTACAATGAGCAGTTCTTC
many | TRBJ2-3 | TRBV7-2 | TRBD2 | CASSLARREVRADTQYF | TGTGCCAGCAGCTTAGCGAGGCGGGAGGTCAGGGCAGATACGCAGTATTTT
- | TRBJ2-1 | TRBV19 | TRBD2 | CASEEGTSSQFF | TGTGCCAGCGAGGAAGGGACTAGCTCTCAGTTCTTC
- | TRBJ2-3 | TRBV14 | - | CASSHRWNSLTDTQYF | TGTGCCAGCAGCCACAGATGGAATTCGCTCACAGATACGCAGTATTTT
few | TRBJ1-5 | TRBV5-6 | TRBD1 | CASSFGTGGGNQPQHF | TGTGCCAGCAGCTTTGGGACAGGGGGTGGCAATCAGCCCCAGCATTTT
- | TRBJ2-3 | TRBV24-1 | - | CATSGGGSTDTQYF | TGTGCCACCAGTGGTGGCGGGAGCACAGATACGCAGTATTTT
few | TRBJ2-5 | TRBV6-6 | - | CASSYSTYFGETQYF | TGTGCCAGCAGTTACTCGACGTACTTCGGGGAGACCCAGTACTTC
- | TRBJ1-2 | TRBV13 | - | CASSSWAAGPGDYGYTF | TGTGCCAGCAGCTCATGGGCGGCAGGCCCGGGGGACTATGGCTACACCTTC
few | TRBJ2-1 | TRBV7-9 | TRBD2 | CASSHQASGGPYNEQFF | TGTGCCAGCAGCCACCAAGCTAGCGGGGGACCCTACAATGAGCAGTTCTTC
- | TRBJ1-1 | TRBV29-1 | - | CSVEDPSGETEAFF | TGCAGCGTTGAAGATCCCTCGGGGGAGACTGAAGCTTTCTTT
- | TRBJ2-1 | TRBV4-1 | TRBD2 | CASSWTSGGAIGNEQFF | TGCGCCAGCAGCTGGACTAGCGGGGGGGCTATCGGTAATGAGCAGTTCTTC
few | TRBJ2-2 | TRBV27 | - | CASSSEADSNTGELFF | TGTGCCAGCAGTTCCGAGGCAGATTCGAACACCGGGGAGCTGTTTTTT
few | TRBJ2-2 | TRBV10-3 | - | CAISEQGELFF | TGTGCCATCAGTGAACAGGGGGAGCTGTTTTTT
- | TRBJ2-1 | TRBV5-1 | TRBD2 | CASSPGTSGAYNEQFF | TGCGCCAGCAGCCCAGGGACTAGCGGGGCCTACAATGAGCAGTTCTTC
few | TRBJ1-1 | TRBV27 | TRBD1 | CASSRQGWAEAFF | TGTGCCAGCAGTAGACAGGGGTGGGCTGAAGCTTTCTTT
- | TRBJ2-3 | TRBV29-1 | TRBD2 | CSVGLAEISHTDTQYF | TGCAGCGTTGGGCTAGCGGAGATATCTCACACAGATACGCAGTATTTT
few | TRBJ2-7 | TRBV7-9 | - | CASTGEGVEQYF | TGTGCCAGCACGGGAGAGGGGGTCGAGCAGTACTTC
- | TRBJ2-1 | TRBV27 | - | CASTPDWRLYIEQFF | TGTGCCAGCACCCCCGACTGGCGGCTATACATTGAGCAGTTCTTC
- | TRBJ1-5 | TRBV6-2/TRBV6-3 | - | CASSYSAVSNQPQHF | TGTGCCAGCAGTTACTCGGCGGTTAGCAATCAGCCCCAGCATTTT
- | TRBJ2-7 | TRBV3-1 | - | CASSLGDSRNEQYF | TGTGCCAGCAGCCTGGGGGACTCGAGGAACGAGCAGTACTTC